The clone carrying this T cell receptor (beta chain) has more than one count but fewer than ten. The entry originates in a study of patients and donors after allogeneic stem cell transplantation. There are 13 residues in the CDR3. Per the germline V gene, CDR1 is SGDLS and CDR2 is YYNGEE. V lost 3 bases, J lost 9 bases, and 3 bases stayed unmatched. In TCRdb, the RT-PCR reads were re-called with MiXCR into one record per CDR3 protein. The data show around 150,000 distinct CDR3 sequences, with approximately 35% seen just once and about 50% held by the top ten. The clonotype comes from a human donor who was either an allogeneic HSCT recipient or a stem cell or donor lymphocyte infusion donor (not recorded which). It is not recorded whose cells these are; they may come from a transplant donor. The chain carries TRBV9 and TRBJ2-4; the match to TRBD1 covers 10 bases. The sequenced sample consisted of blood, either unsorted or a sorted T cell fraction (not recorded which). CDR3: CASSEGQGSIQYF. The CDR3 region has the DNA TGTGCCAGCAGCGAGGGACAGGGGAGCATTCAGTACTTC.